These 18 T cell receptor beta chains were sequenced from one sample in a study of OX40 agonist ivuxolimab in advanced cancers. Measured with immunoSEQ multiplex PCR; TCRdb has only the in-frame clones, and not every one. The table includes about 120,000 clones, roughly nine tenths detected once. Sequencing was performed on CD4+ or CD8+ T cells sorted from blood, taken in a trial of the OX40 agonist ivuxolimab. The receptors here all came from an adult with an advanced solid tumor such as melanoma, head and neck, liver or kidney cancer.

The table lists this clone with a few counts. CDR3 residues: CASSPRGFGTGYEQYF. CDR3 nucleotide sequence: TGTGCCAGCAGCCCTAGGGGATTTGGGACAGGGTACGAGCAGTACTTC. The chain uses TRBV7-9 and TRBJ2-7; TRBD1 agrees at 9 bases. Germline V lookup: CDR1 SEHNR, CDR2 FQNEAQ (reference sequence). The CDR3 is 16 residues long. V lost 5 bases and J lost 4; bases outside the gene matches: 12.

The CDR3 DNA follows: TGTGCCAGCAGTGGAATCCTAGCGGGGGGGCGAGATACGCAGTATTTT. Protein product: CASSGILAGGRDTQYF. This rearrangement joins TRBV25-1 to TRBJ2-3; 12 positions agree with TRBD2. This CDR3 spans 16 amino acids. Per germline, CDR1 MGHDK and CDR2 SYGVNS. V dropped 4 bases and J dropped 5; count of bases not matched to a gene: 7.

V is TRBV5-1 and J is TRBJ1-1; the D is unclear. Trimming pared 5 bases from V and 1 base from J, leaving 9 bases between. There are 13 residues in the CDR3. The germline V gene has CDR1 SGHRS and CDR2 YFSETQ. CDR3 amino acids: CASRFDTNTEAFF. The DNA for the CDR3 is TGCGCCAGCAGATTTGACACGAACACTGAAGCTTTCTTT.

V gene TRBV4-1 combines with J gene TRBJ1-2; tentatively, D is TRBD1 (5 bases). The length of the CDR3 is 15 residues. The germline V gene encodes CDR1 MGHRA and CDR2 YSYEKL. Between the trimmed V and J ends, which lost 0 bases and 2 bases, there was a span of 10 bases. CDR3 nucleotides: TGCGCCAGCAGCCAAGATCAAGCAGGGAACTATGGCTACACCTTC. This codes for CASSQDQAGNYGYTF.

This clone was observed once. The V call is TRBV29-1, the J call TRBJ1-4; no clear D. There are 14 residues in the CDR3. Trimming removed 0 bases at V and 0 bases at J, with 5 bases between. In germline, CDR1 is SQVTM, CDR2 ANQGSEA. The CDR3 DNA reads as TGCAGCGTTGAAGAGGGTCCAACTAATGAAAAACTGTTTTTT. This codes for CSVEEGPTNEKLFF.

This clone appeared a single time. The chain has TRBV6-1 and TRBJ2-7, with 7 nucleotides matching TRBD2. The CDR3 runs to 12 residues. V lost 8 bases to trimming and J lost 3 bases; unmatched junction nucleotides: 4. CDR1 MNHNS and CDR2 SASEGT come from the germline V gene. CDR3 amino acids: CASWEGFYEQYF. The CDR3 DNA reads as TGTGCCAGCTGGGAGGGGTTCTACGAGCAGTACTTC.

The chain's CDR3 is CASTLLTLNTEAFF. In DNA, the CDR3 is TGTGCCAGCACCTTGCTTACCTTGAACACTGAAGCTTTCTTT. This chain links TRBV2 with TRBJ1-1; D call uncertain. Germline V gives CDR1 SNHLY, CDR2 FYNNEI. V lost 7 bases and J lost 0, with 12 bases in between. This CDR3 has 14 residues.

This clone was observed once. The rearrangement joins TRBV28 to TRBJ1-6, with D maybe TRBD1 (5 bases). The V gene's germline CDR1 is MDHEN and CDR2 SYDVKM. The germline V and J ends were trimmed by 2 bases and 12 bases, with 14 bases remaining between them. CDR3 length: 14 residues. The CDR3 loop reads CASSLGGGGEPLHF. The CDR3 DNA follows: TGTGCCAGCAGTTTAGGTGGAGGAGGGGAACCCCTCCACTTT.

This clone was picked up a small number of times. The chain uses TRBV7-9 and TRBJ2-1; D possibly uses TRBD1 or TRBD2 (5 bases each). CDR3 size: 16 residues. The germline CDR1 and CDR2 sequences are SEHNR and FQNEAQ (reference sequence). Trimming removed 5 bases at V and 4 bases at J, with 18 bases between. The CDR3 is CASSLIKGWGYNEQFF. As DNA, the CDR3 is TGTGCCAGCAGCCTGATTAAGGGGTGGGGGTACAATGAGCAGTTCTTC. Variable domain in full (rest from reference TRBV7-9 and TRBJ2-1): DTGVSQNPRHKITKRGQNVTFRCDPISEHNRLYWYRQTLGQGPEFLTYFQNEAQLEKSRLLSDRFSAERPKGSFSTLEIQRTEQGDSAMYLCASSLIKGWGYNEQFFGPGTRLTVL.

The V call is TRBV7-2, the J call TRBJ1-5; D call uncertain. The V and J ends lost 4 bases and 7 bases respectively, with 8 bases between them. This CDR3 comprises 12 residues. From germline, CDR1 is SGHTA and CDR2 FQGNSA. CDR3 protein: CASSSLGQPQHF. The DNA for the CDR3 is TGTGCCAGCAGCTCCTTAGGGCAGCCCCAGCATTTT.

The genes are TRBV7-8 and TRBJ2-7; 11 bases agree with TRBD1. The germline gives CDR1 SGHVS, CDR2 FQNEAQ. Trimming at V came to 5 bases and at J to 4 bases, leaving 7 bases not matched to a gene. The length of the CDR3 is 15 residues. CDR3 nucleotide sequence: TGTGCCAGCAGCCCCCCGGGACAGGGGGTTTACGAGCAGTACTTC. It yields the protein CASSPPGQGVYEQYF.

The chain couples TRBV2 to TRBJ1-1; D not certain. The CDR3 is 11 amino acids. Trimming removed 6 bases from V and 11 bases from J, with 13 bases in between. Germline CDR1 SNHLY, CDR2 FYNNEI. As DNA, the CDR3 is TGTGCCAGCAGAGCCTTCGGGGAGGCTTTCTTT. Translation gives CASRAFGEAFF.

CDR3 in DNA: TGTGCCAGCAGACCGACAGGGCTAATGGAGACCCAGTACTTC. The encoded protein is CASRPTGLMETQYF. V usage is TRBV6-1 and J usage is TRBJ2-5; 7 bases line up with TRBD1. The CDR3 length is 14 residues. Unmatched junction bases numbered 9, after V lost 6 bases and J lost 5 bases. CDR1 and CDR2 from the germline V gene are MNHNS and SASEGT.

The gene calls are TRBV21-1 and TRBJ1-1; the tabulated D call, TRBD1, remains unverified against the DNA. TRBV21-1 is given as a pseudogene. The CDR3 contains 15 residues. Written as DNA, the CDR3 is TGTGCCAGCAGCAAAGGGGCAGGGGTTTACACTGAAGCTTTCTTT. It codes for CASSKGAGVYTEAFF.

This rearrangement joins TRBV28 to TRBJ2-3, with 9 bases matching TRBD1. V shed 5 bases, J shed 5 bases, and the junction held 8 bases outside the gene matches. Germline V gene data show CDR1 as MDHEN and CDR2 as SYDVKM. This CDR3 comprises 15 residues. DNA of the CDR3: TGTGCCAGCAGTGGACAGGGGATTGGTGTAGATACGCAGTATTTT. Its translation: CASSGQGIGVDTQYF. Full variable domain (rest looked up from reference TRBV28 and TRBJ2-3): DVKVTQSSRYLVKRTGEKVFLECVQDMDHENMFWYRQDPGLGLRLIYFSYDVKMKEKGDIPEGYSVSREKKERFSLILESASTNQTSMYLCASSGQGIGVDTQYFGPGTRLTVL.

The CDR3 DNA sequence: TGTGCCAGCAGCCAAGAAGGAGGGGGGACCCAGTACTTC. This gives the protein CASSQEGGGTQYF. The rearrangement joins TRBV4-2 to TRBJ2-5; D may be TRBD1 or TRBD2 (6 bases each). V gave up 0 bases and J gave up 7 bases, with 9 bases separating them. CDR3 length equals 13 residues. Per the germline V gene, CDR1 is LGHNA and CDR2 is YNFKEQ.

This clone came up once. V is TRBV5-5 and J is TRBJ1-2; D is ambiguous. The length of the CDR3 is 14 residues. The ends were cut back, 4 bases at V and 2 bases at J, with 12 bases in the middle. Germline loops: CDR1 SGHKS, CDR2 YYEKEE (reference sequence). The DNA of the CDR3 is TGTGCCAGCAGCCCCGGACCGGTCAACTATGGCTACACCTTC. Translation: CASSPGPVNYGYTF.

This sequence joins TRBV9 and TRBJ2-1; D call uncertain. The CDR3 runs 14 residues. The ends were cut back, 2 bases at V and 6 bases at J, with 12 bases in the middle. Germline-derived CDR1 and CDR2 are SGDLS and YYNGEE. In nucleotides, the CDR3 is TGTGCCAGCAGCGTCCGCGTGGTGTCCAATGAGCAGTTCTTC. Its translation: CASSVRVVSNEQFF.